The 25 T cell receptor beta chains presented below share a single source sample, sequenced in a study of PD-1 blockade in classical Hodgkin lymphoma. Generated by immunoSEQ multiplex PCR, the TCRdb table keeps only in-frame clones and is missing some. Of over 70,000 clones listed, just over 90% are singletons. Time point specified: cycle 4 day 1 (C4D1), after 5 to 7 weeks of nivolumab. Every one of the patients relapsed after autologous stem cell transplantation (brentuximab vedotin exposure was variable). Source: peripheral blood mononuclear cells (PBMCs), taken before the fourth cycle of nivolumab. The receptors stem from a human donor with classical Hodgkin lymphoma.

The J gene is TRBJ2-3, the V gene TRBV7-2; TRBD2 is a possible D gene (5 bases). The CDR3 contains 14 residues. V shed 5 bases and J shed 3 bases, with 12 bases lying between them. CDR1 is SGHTA, CDR2 FQGNSA, per germline. CDR3 sequence: CASSTDYTTDTQYF. CDR3 sequence (DNA): TGTGCCAGCAGCACCGACTACACTACAGATACGCAGTATTTT.

The gene calls are TRBV7-2 and TRBJ2-3; 12 nucleotides match TRBD2. This CDR3 has 17 amino acids. With V trimmed by 2 bases and J by 0 bases, 3 bases remained unmatched. The V gene's germline CDR1 is SGHTA and CDR2 FQGNSA. The CDR3 reads CASSLLAGGPSTDTQYF. CDR3 bases: TGTGCCAGCAGCTTACTAGCGGGGGGGCCGAGCACAGATACGCAGTATTTT.

The chain carries TRBV28 and TRBJ1-2, with a tentative D call TRBD1 (6 bases). The V gene's germline CDR1 is MDHEN and CDR2 SYDVKM. CDR3 size: 15 residues. The V end was cut by 6 bases, the J end by 3 bases, with 17 bases between. The CDR3 loop is CASSLTGGADYGYTF. CDR3 nucleotides: TGTGCCAGCAGCCTAACGGGGGGCGCGGACTATGGCTACACCTTC.

This sequence joins TRBV6-5 and TRBJ2-7; TRBD1 agrees at 10 bases. The CDR3 runs 15 residues. Germline V CDR1 and CDR2: MNHEY, SVGAGI. Trimming at V came to 2 bases and at J to 5 bases, leaving 6 bases not matched to a gene. The DNA of the CDR3 is TGTGCCAGCAGTTACCGACAGGGGGCCTGGAACGAGCAGTACTTC. It translates to CASSYRQGAWNEQYF.

This rearrangement joins TRBV27 to TRBJ2-7, with 10 bases that match TRBD1. Germline-derived CDR1 and CDR2 are MNHEY and SMNVEV (reference sequence). CDR3 length equals 14 residues. V shed 5 bases, J shed 4 bases, and the junction held 5 bases outside the gene matches. CDR3 in DNA: TGTGCCAGCAGTCCGAGACAGGGGGCTTACGAGCAGTACTTC. Its translation is CASSPRQGAYEQYF.

This clone was seen a single time. The gene calls are TRBV9 and TRBJ2-2; D unclear. The germline V gene has CDR1 SGDLS and CDR2 YYNGEE. Deletions cut 0 bases from V and 6 bases from J, with 6 bases between. This CDR3 spans 13 amino acids. Written as DNA, the CDR3 is TGTGCCAGCAGCGTAGTTAGTGCCGGGGAGCTGTTTTTT. Protein: CASSVVSAGELFF.

The gene calls are TRBV9 and TRBJ2-2; TRBD2 agrees at 8 bases. J lost 3 bases, V lost 3 bases, and 7 bases had no gene match. Germline-derived CDR1 and CDR2 are SGDLS and YYNGEE. The CDR3 totals 16 residues. As DNA, the CDR3 is TGTGCCAGCAGCGCTTCGGGGGGGCTGTACACCGGGGAGCTGTTTTTT. Amino acid sequence: CASSASGGLYTGELFF.

This rearrangement joins TRBV5-6 to TRBJ1-5; D is possibly TRBD1 (5 bases). In germline, CDR1 is SGHDT, CDR2 YYEEEE. Trimming pared 2 bases from V and 0 bases from J, leaving 12 bases between. This CDR3 is built from 16 residues. CDR3 loop: CASSFGTGYSNQPQHF. The CDR3 coding sequence is TGTGCCAGCAGCTTTGGAACAGGATATAGCAATCAGCCCCAGCATTTT.

This chain uses TRBV4-1 with TRBJ2-7; 9 nucleotides agree with TRBD2. The CDR3 is 18 residues long. Losses at the gene ends were 3 bases for V and 3 bases for J; bases not matched to a gene: 15. Germline V gives CDR1 MGHRA, CDR2 YSYEKL. The CDR3 reads CASSHKDALAGSDYEQYF. The CDR3 nucleotides read TGCGCCAGCAGCCACAAAGATGCCCTAGCGGGGAGCGACTACGAGCAGTACTTC.

V gene TRBV7-9 combines with J gene TRBJ1-5; D possibly corresponds to TRBD1 (6 bases). CDR1 SEHNR and CDR2 FQNEAQ come from the germline V gene (reference sequence). Trimming stripped 5 bases from V and 4 bases from J, with 12 bases between. The CDR3 totals 14 residues. This CDR3 reads CASSLGGPNQPQHF. The CDR3 nucleotides are TGTGCCAGCAGCCTGGGGGGCCCAAATCAGCCCCAGCATTTT.

The chain recombines TRBV28 with TRBJ2-7, with 8 bases matching TRBD1. Germline lookup yields CDR1 MDHEN and CDR2 SYDVKM. The trim removed 5 bases at V and 6 bases at J, leaving 6 bases unmatched. This CDR3 has 13 residues. Here the CDR3 DNA reads TGTGCCAGCAGTGTGGGACAGGTCGGCGAGCAGTACTTC. Residues: CASSVGQVGEQYF.

Here the CDR3 DNA reads TGTGCCAGCAGTTTAGGGGTGGCGGGGGGGCAAGATACGCAGTATTTT. It encodes CASSLGVAGGQDTQYF. V and J are TRBV27 and TRBJ2-3, with 9 bases fitting TRBD2. This CDR3 spans 16 amino acids. Germline assignment: CDR1 MNHEY and CDR2 SMNVEV (reference sequence). V lost 2 bases to trimming and J lost 5 bases; unmatched junction nucleotides: 8.

The V and J genes are TRBV7-6 and TRBJ2-2; D unclear. The CDR3 is made up of 15 amino acids. Germline CDR1 and CDR2: SGHVS and FNYEAQ. Trimming cost V 3 bases and J 6 bases, with 14 bases left between them. The CDR3, as DNA: TGTGCCAGCAGCTTGCCATTCTCGCGACCCGGGGAGCTGTTTTTT. The encoded protein is CASSLPFSRPGELFF.

This clone came up once. V and J are TRBV6-6 and TRBJ1-2, with 9 bases aligning to TRBD1. The CDR3 has 14 amino acids. The germline V gene has CDR1 MNHNY and CDR2 SVGAGI (reference sequence). J lost 8 bases, V lost 6 bases, and 10 bases had no gene match. The CDR3 nucleotides read TGTGCCAGCAGCCGGGACAGGGCCTTAGGGGGCTACACCTTC. It is translated as CASSRDRALGGYTF.

This chain uses TRBV4-1 with TRBJ1-2; tentatively, D is TRBD1 (5 bases). Germline CDR1 and CDR2: MGHRA and YSYEKL. The CDR3 consists of 15 residues. The germline V and J ends were trimmed by 0 bases and 3 bases, with 11 bases remaining between them. The CDR3 DNA is TGCGCCAGCAGCCAAGATTACTCGGGGGACTATGGCTACACCTTC. Protein product: CASSQDYSGDYGYTF.

V gene TRBV4-3 combines with J gene TRBJ1-4; D gene ambiguous. The V end was cut by 0 bases, the J end by 6 bases, with 14 bases between. There are 16 residues in the CDR3. Germline CDR1 and CDR2: LGHNA and YSLEER. The CDR3: CASSQDLGNQHEKLFF. The CDR3 coding sequence is TGCGCCAGCAGCCAAGATCTCGGCAACCAGCATGAAAAACTGTTTTTT.

This sequence joins TRBV2 and TRBJ1-5; D possibly corresponds to TRBD1 (6 bases). This CDR3 spans 15 amino acids. Germline CDR1 reads SNHLY; CDR2 reads FYNNEI. V was pared by 6 bases and J by 9 bases, with 21 bases between. The CDR3 region is CASSPGASSSRPQHF. Written as DNA, the CDR3 is TGTGCCAGCAGCCCGGGGGCCTCCTCCTCCAGGCCCCAGCATTTT.

This chain's CDR3 is CASSQTFDRDGYSPLHF. The DNA of the CDR3 is TGCGCCAGCAGCCAGACTTTTGACCGGGACGGTTATTCACCCCTCCACTTT. V gene TRBV4-3 combines with J gene TRBJ1-6; tentatively, D is TRBD1 (5 bases). The length of the CDR3 is 17 residues. The V end was cut by 3 bases, the J end by 8 bases, with 20 bases between. Germline CDR1 LGHNA, CDR2 YSLEER.

The V call is TRBV7-2, the J call TRBJ2-3; D is perhaps TRBD1 (6 bases). Germline-derived CDR1 and CDR2 are SGHTA and FQGNSA. The CDR3 covers 17 residues. Trimming shortened V by 5 bases and J by 5 bases, and 23 bases separated the two germline ends. In nucleotides, the CDR3 is TGTGCCAGCAGCCTAGGAGTCTGGGGACAAGCTCTAGATACGCAGTATTTT. This sequence encodes CASSLGVWGQALDTQYF.

The V and J genes are TRBV6-1 and TRBJ2-1, with 9 bases matching TRBD1. The CDR3 covers 16 residues. With 2 bases clipped from V and 2 bases from J, the junction kept 4 bases outside the gene matches. Germline V CDR1 and CDR2: MNHNS, SASEGT. The CDR3 nucleotides are TGTGCCAGCAGTGAATTTGGGACAGGGACCTACAATGAGCAGTTCTTC. It translates to CASSEFGTGTYNEQFF.

The genes are TRBV19 and TRBJ1-2, with 9 bases that match TRBD1. The germline V gene has CDR1 LNHDA and CDR2 SQIVND (reference sequence). V lost 6 bases and J lost 7; bases outside the gene matches: 9. The CDR3 is made up of 14 amino acids. The DNA for the CDR3 is TGTGCCAGTAGCCCCGGGACAGGGTCATTTGGCTACACCTTC. Translation gives CASSPGTGSFGYTF.

The genes are TRBV28 and TRBJ1-5; D not resolved. This CDR3 has 14 residues. Germline CDR1 and CDR2: MDHEN and SYDVKM. V dropped 6 bases and J dropped 1 base, with 10 bases sitting between them. The CDR3 DNA reads TGTGCCAGCAGCACCCTAGGGAGCAATCAGCCCCAGCATTTT. Its protein product is CASSTLGSNQPQHF.

CDR3 amino acids: CASSLTATEGAAFF. In DNA form, the CDR3 reads TGTGCCAGCAGCTTAACCGCAACCGAGGGGGCAGCTTTCTTT. The chain recombines TRBV7-8 with TRBJ1-1; TRBD1 matches at 7 bases. CDR1 is SGHVS and CDR2 is FQNEAQ in the germline V gene. The CDR3 spans 14 residues. V shed 2 bases and J 10 bases; nucleotides not matched to a gene: 10.

This sequence joins TRBV19 and TRBJ1-1; D might be TRBD1 (5 bases). Germline V lookup: CDR1 LNHDA, CDR2 SQIVND (reference sequence). The V end was cut by 4 bases, the J end by 5 bases, with 11 bases between. CDR3 size: 13 residues. The CDR3 is CASSTGTVTEAFF. Written as DNA, the CDR3 is TGTGCCAGTAGTACAGGGACGGTAACTGAAGCTTTCTTT.

The rearrangement links TRBV5-1 to TRBJ1-2, with D uncertain. V was cut by 0 bases and J by 4 bases, with 10 bases left in between. The CDR3 has 14 amino acids. Germline V CDR1 and CDR2: SGHRS, YFSETQ. The CDR3 spells CASSLDAFAYGYTF. CDR3 DNA: TGCGCCAGCAGCTTGGATGCATTTGCCTATGGCTACACCTTC.